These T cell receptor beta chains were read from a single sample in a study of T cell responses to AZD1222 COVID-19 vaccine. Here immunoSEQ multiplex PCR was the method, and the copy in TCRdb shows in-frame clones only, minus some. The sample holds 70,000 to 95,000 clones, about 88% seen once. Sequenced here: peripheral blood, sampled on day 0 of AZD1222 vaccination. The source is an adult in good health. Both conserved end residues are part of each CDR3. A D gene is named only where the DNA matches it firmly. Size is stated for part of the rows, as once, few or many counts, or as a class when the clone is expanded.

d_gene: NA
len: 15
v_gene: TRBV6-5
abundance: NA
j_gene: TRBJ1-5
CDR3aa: CATSPPGGRNQPQHF
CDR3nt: TGTGCCACCAGCCCCCCGGGGGGGAGGAATCAGCCCCAGCATTTT

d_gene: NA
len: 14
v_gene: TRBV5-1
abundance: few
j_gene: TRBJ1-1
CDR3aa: CASSLPLRGTEAFF
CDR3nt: TGCGCCAGCAGCTTACCCCTAAGGGGCACTGAAGCTTTCTTT

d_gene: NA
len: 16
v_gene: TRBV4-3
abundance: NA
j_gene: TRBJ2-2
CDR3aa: CASSQEEQITTGELFF
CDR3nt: TGCGCCAGCAGCCAAGAGGAACAGATAACTACCGGGGAGCTGTTTTTT

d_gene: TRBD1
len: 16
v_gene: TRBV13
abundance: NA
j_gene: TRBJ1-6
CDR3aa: CASSLGQAGTDSPLHF
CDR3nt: TGTGCCAGCAGCTTGGGACAGGCGGGGACGGATTCACCCCTCCACTTT

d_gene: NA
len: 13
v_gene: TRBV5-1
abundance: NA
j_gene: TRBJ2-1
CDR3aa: CASSFGINNEQFF
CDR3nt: TGCGCCAGCAGCTTCGGCATCAACAATGAGCAGTTCTTC

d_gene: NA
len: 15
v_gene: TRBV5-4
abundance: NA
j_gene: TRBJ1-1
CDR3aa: CASSPPGIMNTEAFF
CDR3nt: TGTGCCAGCAGCCCTCCAGGAATCATGAACACTGAAGCTTTCTTT

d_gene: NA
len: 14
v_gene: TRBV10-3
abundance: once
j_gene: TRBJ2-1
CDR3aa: CATTRDSNYNEQFF
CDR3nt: TGTGCCACCACCCGGGACTCAAACTACAATGAGCAGTTCTTC

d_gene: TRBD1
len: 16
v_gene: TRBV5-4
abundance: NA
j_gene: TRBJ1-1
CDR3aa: CASSLSSGGMNTEAFF
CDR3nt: TGTGCCAGCAGCTTATCGTCAGGGGGAATGAACACTGAAGCTTTCTTT

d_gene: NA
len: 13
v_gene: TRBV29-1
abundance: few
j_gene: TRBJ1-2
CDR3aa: CSVDYPDAYGYTF
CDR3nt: TGCAGCGTTGACTACCCGGATGCCTATGGCTACACCTTC

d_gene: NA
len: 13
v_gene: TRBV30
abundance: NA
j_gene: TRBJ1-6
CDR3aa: CAWEGTRNSPLHF
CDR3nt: TGTGCCTGGGAAGGGACTAGAAATTCACCCCTCCACTTT

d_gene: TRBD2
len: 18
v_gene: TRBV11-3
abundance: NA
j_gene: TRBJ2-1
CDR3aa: CASSSPYYLGGVDNEQFF
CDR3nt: TGTGCCAGCAGCTCGCCGTACTACCTGGGAGGGGTTGACAATGAGCAGTTCTTC

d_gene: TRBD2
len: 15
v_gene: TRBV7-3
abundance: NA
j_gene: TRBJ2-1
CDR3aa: CASSPLAGGYNEQFF
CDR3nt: TGTGCCAGCAGCCCCCTAGCGGGGGGGTACAATGAGCAGTTCTTC

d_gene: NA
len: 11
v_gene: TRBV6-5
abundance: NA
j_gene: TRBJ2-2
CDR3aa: CASSRAGELFF
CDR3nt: TGTGCCAGCAGCAGAGCCGGGGAGCTGTTTTTT

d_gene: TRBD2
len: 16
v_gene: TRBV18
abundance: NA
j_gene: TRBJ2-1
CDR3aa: CASSPEAGGGYNEQFF
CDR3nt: TGTGCCAGCTCACCGGAGGCGGGGGGCGGATACAATGAGCAGTTCTTC

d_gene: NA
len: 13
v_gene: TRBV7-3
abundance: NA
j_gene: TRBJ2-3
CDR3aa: CASSLTIPDTQYF
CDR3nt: TGTGCCAGCAGCTTAACTATCCCAGATACGCAGTATTTT

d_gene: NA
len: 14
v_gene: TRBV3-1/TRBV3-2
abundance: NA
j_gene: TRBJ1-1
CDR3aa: CASSDTFGGVEAFF
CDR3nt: TGTGCCAGCAGCGACACTTTCGGGGGCGTAGAAGCTTTCTTT

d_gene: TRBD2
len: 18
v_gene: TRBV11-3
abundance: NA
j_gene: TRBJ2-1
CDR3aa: CASSLELAGPVAYNEQFF
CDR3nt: TGTGCCAGCAGCTTAGAATTAGCGGGCCCTGTTGCCTACAATGAGCAGTTCTTC

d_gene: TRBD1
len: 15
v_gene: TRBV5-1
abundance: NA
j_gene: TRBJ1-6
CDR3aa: CASSLIQGDNSPLHF
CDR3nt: TGCGCCAGCAGCTTGATTCAGGGGGATAATTCACCCCTCCACTTT

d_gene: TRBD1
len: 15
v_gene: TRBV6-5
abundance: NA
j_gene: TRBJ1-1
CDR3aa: CASSQRQGAMAEAFF
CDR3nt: TGTGCCAGCAGCCAACGTCAGGGGGCTATGGCTGAAGCTTTCTTT

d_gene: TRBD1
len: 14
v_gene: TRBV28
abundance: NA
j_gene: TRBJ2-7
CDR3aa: CASSPPRDSYEQYF
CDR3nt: TGTGCCAGCAGTCCTCCTCGGGACAGCTACGAGCAGTACTTC

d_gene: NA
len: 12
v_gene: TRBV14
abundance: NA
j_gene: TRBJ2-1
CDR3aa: CASSLAGPLQFF
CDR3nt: TGTGCCAGCAGCCTCGCAGGGCCACTTCAGTTCTTC

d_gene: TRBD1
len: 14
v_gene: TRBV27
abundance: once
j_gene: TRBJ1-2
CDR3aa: CASSLWGQGGGYTF
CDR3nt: TGTGCCAGCAGTTTATGGGGACAGGGAGGTGGCTACACCTTC

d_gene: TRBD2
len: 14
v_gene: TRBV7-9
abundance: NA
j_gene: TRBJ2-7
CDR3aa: CASSPTSGPYEQYF
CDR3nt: TGTGCCAGCAGCCCCACTAGCGGTCCCTACGAGCAGTACTTC

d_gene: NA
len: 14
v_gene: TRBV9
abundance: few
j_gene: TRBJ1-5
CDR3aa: CASSVEGMVGPQHF
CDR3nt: TGTGCCAGCAGCGTAGAAGGGATGGTGGGGCCCCAGCATTTT

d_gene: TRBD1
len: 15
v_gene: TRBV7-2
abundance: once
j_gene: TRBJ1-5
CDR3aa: CASSMNRGANQPQHF
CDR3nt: TGTGCCAGCAGCATGAACAGGGGCGCAAATCAGCCCCAGCATTTT

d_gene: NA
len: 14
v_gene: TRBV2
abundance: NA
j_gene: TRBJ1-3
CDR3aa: CASKTDLSGNTIYF
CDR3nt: TGTGCCAGCAAAACGGACCTCTCTGGAAACACCATATATTTT